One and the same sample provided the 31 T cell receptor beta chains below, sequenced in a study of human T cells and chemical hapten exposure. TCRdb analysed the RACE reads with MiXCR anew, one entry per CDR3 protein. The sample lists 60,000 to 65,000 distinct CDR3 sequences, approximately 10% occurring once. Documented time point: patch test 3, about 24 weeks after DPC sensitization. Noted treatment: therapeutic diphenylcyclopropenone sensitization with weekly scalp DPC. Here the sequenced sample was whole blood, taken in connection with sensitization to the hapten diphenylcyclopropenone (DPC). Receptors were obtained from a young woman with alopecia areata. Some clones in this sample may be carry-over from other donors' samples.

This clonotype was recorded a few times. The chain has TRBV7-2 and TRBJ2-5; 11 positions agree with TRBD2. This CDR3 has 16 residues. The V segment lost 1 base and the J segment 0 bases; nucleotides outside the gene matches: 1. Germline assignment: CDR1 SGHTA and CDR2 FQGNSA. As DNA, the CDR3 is TGTGCCAGCAGCTTAGTAGCGGGAGGGTACCAAGAGACCCAGTACTTC. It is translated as CASSLVAGGYQETQYF.

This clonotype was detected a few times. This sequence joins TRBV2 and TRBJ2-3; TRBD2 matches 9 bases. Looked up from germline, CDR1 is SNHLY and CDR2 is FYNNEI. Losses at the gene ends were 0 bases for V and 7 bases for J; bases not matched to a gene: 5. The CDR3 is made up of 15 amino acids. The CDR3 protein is CASSEAAGGGNTQYF. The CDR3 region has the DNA TGTGCCAGCAGTGAAGCGGCGGGAGGGGGAAATACGCAGTATTTT.

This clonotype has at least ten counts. The CDR3 here is CASSQDKGSPLHF. DNA for the CDR3: TGCGCCAGCAGCCAAGATAAGGGATCACCCCTCCACTTT. J is TRBJ1-6 and V is TRBV4-3; D is uncertain. Germline V lookup: CDR1 LGHNA, CDR2 YSLEER. The CDR3 consists of 13 residues. Trimming pared 0 bases from V and 10 bases from J, leaving 7 bases between.

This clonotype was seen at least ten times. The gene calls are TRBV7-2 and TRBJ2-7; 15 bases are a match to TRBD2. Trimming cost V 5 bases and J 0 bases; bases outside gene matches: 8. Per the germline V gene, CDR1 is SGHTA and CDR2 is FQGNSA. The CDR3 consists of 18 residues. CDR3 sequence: CASSRPGTSGRSSYEQYF. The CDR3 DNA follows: TGTGCCAGCAGCCGTCCCGGGACTAGCGGGAGGAGCTCCTACGAGCAGTACTTC.

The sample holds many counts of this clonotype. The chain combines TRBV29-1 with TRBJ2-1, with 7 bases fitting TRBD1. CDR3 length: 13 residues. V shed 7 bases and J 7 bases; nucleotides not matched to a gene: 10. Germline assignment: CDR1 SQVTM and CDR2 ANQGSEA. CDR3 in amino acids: CSGEDRMINEQFF. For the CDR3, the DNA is TGCAGCGGAGAGGACAGGATGATTAATGAGCAGTTCTTC.

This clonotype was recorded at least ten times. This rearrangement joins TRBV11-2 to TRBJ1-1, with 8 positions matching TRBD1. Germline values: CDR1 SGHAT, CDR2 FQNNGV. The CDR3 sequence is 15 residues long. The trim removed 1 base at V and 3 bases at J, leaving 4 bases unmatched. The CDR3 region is CASSLGTGLDTEAFF. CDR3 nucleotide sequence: TGTGCCAGCAGCTTAGGGACAGGGCTCGACACTGAAGCTTTCTTT.

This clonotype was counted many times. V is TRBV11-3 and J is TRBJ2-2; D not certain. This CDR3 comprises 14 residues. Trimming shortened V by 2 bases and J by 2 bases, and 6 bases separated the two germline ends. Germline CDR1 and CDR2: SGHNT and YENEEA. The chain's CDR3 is CASSLISNTGELFF. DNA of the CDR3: TGTGCCAGCAGCTTAATAAGCAACACCGGGGAGCTGTTTTTT.

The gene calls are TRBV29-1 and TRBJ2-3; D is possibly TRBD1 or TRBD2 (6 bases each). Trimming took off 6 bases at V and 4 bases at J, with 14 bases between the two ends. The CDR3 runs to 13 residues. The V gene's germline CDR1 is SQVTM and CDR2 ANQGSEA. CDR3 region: CSVARGRSDTQYF. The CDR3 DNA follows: TGCAGCGTAGCCCGGGGGCGCTCAGATACGCAGTATTTT.

The DNA for the CDR3 is TGCGCCAGCAGCCAAGTAAATTTCGGGGAGCTGTTTTTT. Translation: CASSQVNFGELFF. The chain employs TRBV4-3 and TRBJ2-2; no clear D. In germline, CDR1 is LGHNA, CDR2 YSLEER. The V and J ends lost 1 base and 7 bases respectively, with 7 bases between them. The CDR3 loop spans 13 amino acids.

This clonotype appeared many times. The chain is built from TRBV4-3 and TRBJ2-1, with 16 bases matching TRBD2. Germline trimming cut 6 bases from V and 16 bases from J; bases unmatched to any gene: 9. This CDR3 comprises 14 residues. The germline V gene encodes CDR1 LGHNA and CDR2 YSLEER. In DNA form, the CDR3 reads TGCGCCAGCAGTACCGGGACTAGCGGGGGGGAGTACTTCTTC. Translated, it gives CASSTGTSGGEYFF.

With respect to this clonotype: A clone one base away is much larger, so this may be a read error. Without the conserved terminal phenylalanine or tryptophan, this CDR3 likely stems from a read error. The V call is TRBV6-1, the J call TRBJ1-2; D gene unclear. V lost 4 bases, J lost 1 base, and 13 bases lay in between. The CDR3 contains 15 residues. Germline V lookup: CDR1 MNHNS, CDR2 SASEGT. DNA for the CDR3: TGTGCCAGCAGTGTGCGTGTTTCCCATAACTATGGCTACACCTAC. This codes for CASSVRVSHNYGYTY.

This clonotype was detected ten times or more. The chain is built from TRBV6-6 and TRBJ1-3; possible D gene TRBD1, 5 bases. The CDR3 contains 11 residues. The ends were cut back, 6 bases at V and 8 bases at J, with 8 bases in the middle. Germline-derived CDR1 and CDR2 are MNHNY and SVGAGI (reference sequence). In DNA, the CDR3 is TGTGCCAGCAGGCAAGGGGACACCATATATTTT. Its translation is CASRQGDTIYF.

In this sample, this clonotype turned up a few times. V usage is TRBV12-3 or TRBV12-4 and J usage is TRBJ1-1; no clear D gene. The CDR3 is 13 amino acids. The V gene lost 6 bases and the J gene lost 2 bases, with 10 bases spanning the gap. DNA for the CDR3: TGTGCCAGCAGAAAGGACGTTAACACTGAAGCTTTCTTT. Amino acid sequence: CASRKDVNTEAFF.

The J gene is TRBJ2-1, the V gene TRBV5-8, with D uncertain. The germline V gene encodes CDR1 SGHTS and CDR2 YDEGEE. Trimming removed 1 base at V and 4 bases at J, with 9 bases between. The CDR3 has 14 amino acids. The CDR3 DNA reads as TGTGCCAGCAGCTTGTCGACGACTTACAATGAGCAGTTCTTC. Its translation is CASSLSTTYNEQFF.

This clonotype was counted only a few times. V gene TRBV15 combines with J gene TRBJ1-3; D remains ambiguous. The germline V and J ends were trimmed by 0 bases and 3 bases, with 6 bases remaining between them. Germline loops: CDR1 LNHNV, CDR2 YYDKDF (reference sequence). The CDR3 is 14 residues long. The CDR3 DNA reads TGTGCCACCAGCAGAGATCGCGGTGGAAACACCATATATTTT. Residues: CATSRDRGGNTIYF.

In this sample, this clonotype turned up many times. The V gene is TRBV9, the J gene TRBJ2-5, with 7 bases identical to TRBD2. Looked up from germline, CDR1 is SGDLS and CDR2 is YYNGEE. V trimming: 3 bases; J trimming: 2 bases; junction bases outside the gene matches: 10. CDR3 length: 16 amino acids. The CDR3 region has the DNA TGTGCCAGCAGCGCTCAATTAGCGGGCGCGCAAGAGACCCAGTACTTC. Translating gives CASSAQLAGAQETQYF. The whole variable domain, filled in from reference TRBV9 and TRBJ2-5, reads DSGVTQTPKHLITATGQRVTLRCSPRSGDLSVYWYQQSLDQGLQFLIQYYNGEERAKGNILERFSAQQFPDLHSELNLSSLELGDSALYFCASSAQLAGAQETQYFGPGTRLLVL.

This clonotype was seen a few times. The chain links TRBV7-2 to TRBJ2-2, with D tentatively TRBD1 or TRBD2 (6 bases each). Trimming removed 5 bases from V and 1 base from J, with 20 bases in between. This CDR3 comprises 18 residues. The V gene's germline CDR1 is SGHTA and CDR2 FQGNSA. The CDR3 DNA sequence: TGTGCCAGCAGCCGAGGGACACGGGGGACTCTGAACACCGGGGAGCTGTTTTTT. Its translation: CASSRGTRGTLNTGELFF.

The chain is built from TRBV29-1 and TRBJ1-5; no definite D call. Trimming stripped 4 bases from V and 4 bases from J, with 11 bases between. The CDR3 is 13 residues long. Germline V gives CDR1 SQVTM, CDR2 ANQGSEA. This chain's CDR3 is CSVAEQENQPQHF. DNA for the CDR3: TGCAGCGTTGCGGAGCAGGAAAATCAGCCCCAGCATTTT.

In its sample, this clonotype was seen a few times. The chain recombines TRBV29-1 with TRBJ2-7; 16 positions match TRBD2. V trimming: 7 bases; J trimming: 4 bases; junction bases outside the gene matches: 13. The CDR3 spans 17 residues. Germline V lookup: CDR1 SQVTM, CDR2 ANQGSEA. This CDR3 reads CSALGLAGGRGPYEQYF. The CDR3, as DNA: TGCAGCGCATTGGGACTAGCGGGAGGGAGAGGTCCTTACGAGCAGTACTTC.

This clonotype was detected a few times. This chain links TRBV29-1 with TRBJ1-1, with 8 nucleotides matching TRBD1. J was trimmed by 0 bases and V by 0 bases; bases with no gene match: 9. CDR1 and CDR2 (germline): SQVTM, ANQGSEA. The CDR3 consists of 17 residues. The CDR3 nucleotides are TGCAGCGTTGAAGATTTTGGGCAGGGGGCTATGAACACTGAAGCTTTCTTT. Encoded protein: CSVEDFGQGAMNTEAFF.

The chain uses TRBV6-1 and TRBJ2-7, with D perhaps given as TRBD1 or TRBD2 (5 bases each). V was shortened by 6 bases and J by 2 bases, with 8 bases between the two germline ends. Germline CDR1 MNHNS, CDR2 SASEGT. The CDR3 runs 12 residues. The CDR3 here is CASSGTPYEQYF. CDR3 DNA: TGTGCCAGCAGCGGGACCCCCTACGAGCAGTACTTC.

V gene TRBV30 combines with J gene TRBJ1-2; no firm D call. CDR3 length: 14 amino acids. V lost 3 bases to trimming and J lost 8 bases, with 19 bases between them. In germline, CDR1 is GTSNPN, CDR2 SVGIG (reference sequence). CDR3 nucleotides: TGTGCCTGGAGCTCCCGGCCCTGGGAGGGAGGCTACACCTTC. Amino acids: CAWSSRPWEGGYTF. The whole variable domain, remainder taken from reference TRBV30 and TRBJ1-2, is SQTIHQWPATLVQPVGSPLSLECTVEGTSNPNLYWYRQAAGRGLQLLFYSVGIGQISSEVPQNLSASRPQDRQFILSSKKLLLSDSGFYLCAWSSRPWEGGYTFGSGTRLTVV.

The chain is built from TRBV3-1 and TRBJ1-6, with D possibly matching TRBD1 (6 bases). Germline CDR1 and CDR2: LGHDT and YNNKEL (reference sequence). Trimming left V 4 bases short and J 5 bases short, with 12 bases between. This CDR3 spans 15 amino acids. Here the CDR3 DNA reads TGTGCCAGCAGCCCCCGGGACACCAATAATTCACCCCTCCACTTT. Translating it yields CASSPRDTNNSPLHF.

CDR3: CASTPQLAGRSYNEQFF. In DNA, the CDR3 is TGTGCCAGCACTCCCCAACTAGCGGGGCGGTCCTACAATGAGCAGTTCTTC. This chain connects TRBV6-2 or TRBV6-3 to TRBJ2-1; 10 nucleotides align to TRBD2. The germline V gene has CDR1 MNHEY and CDR2 SVGEGT. J was trimmed by 1 base and V by 7 bases; bases with no gene match: 10. The CDR3 runs 17 residues.

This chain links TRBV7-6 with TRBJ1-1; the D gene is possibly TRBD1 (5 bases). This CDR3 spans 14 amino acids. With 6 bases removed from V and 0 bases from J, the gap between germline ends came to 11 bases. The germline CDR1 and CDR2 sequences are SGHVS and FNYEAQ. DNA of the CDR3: TGTGCCAGCAGGGGGGGAGGCTTGAACACTGAAGCTTTCTTT. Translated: CASRGGGLNTEAFF.

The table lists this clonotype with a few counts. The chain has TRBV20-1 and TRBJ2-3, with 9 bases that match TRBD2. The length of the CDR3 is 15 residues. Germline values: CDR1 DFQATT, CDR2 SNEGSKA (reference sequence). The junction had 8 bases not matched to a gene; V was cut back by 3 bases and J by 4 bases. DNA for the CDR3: TGCAGTGCTAGTTATAGCGGGAGAGGTCCAGATACGCAGTATTTT. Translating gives CSASYSGRGPDTQYF.

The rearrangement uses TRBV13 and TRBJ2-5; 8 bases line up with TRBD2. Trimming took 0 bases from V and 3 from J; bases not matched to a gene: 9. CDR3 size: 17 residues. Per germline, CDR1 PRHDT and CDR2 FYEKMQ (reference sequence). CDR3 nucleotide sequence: TGTGCCAGCAGCTTAGGGTACAGCGGGGGCTCTAAAGAGACCCAGTACTTC. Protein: CASSLGYSGGSKETQYF.

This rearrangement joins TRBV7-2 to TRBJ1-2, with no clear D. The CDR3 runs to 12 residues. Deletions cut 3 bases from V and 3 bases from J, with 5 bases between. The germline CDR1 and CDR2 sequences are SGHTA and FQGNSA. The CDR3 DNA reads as TGTGCCAGCAGCTTTCTGGACTATGGCTACACCTTC. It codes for CASSFLDYGYTF.

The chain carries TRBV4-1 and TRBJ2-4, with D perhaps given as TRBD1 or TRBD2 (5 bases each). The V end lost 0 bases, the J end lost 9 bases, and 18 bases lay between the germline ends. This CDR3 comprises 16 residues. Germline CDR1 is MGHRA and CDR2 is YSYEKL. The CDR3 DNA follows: TGCGCCAGCAGCCAAGATCCCGGGATCTTCCAGGGCATTCAGTACTTC. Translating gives CASSQDPGIFQGIQYF.

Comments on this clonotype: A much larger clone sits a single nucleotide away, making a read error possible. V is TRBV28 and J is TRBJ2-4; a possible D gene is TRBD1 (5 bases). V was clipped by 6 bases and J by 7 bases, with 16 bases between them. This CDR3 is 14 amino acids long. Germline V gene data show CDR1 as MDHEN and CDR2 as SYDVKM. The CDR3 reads CASSRRTRGNIQYF. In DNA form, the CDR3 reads TGTGCCAGCAGCCGACGGACAAGGGGCAACATTCAGTACTTC.

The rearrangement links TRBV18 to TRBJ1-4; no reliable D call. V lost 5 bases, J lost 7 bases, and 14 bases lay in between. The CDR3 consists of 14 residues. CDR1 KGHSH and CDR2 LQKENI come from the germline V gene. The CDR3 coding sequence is TGTGCCAGCTCAGAGCGGGATGCAAGTGAAAAACTGTTTTTT. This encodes CASSERDASEKLFF.